The 27 T cell receptor beta chains reported below all come from one sample, sequenced in a study of radiotherapy plus CTLA-4 blockade in lung cancer. The data were produced by immunoSEQ multiplex PCR, yet TCRdb's version contains in-frame clones alone and is incomplete. The repertoire includes 85,000 to 100,000 clones, around 72% of them detected once, and 11% to 15% sits in the top ten. The specimen comprised peripheral blood, sampled from a patient treated with radiotherapy plus ipilimumab. All receptors derive from a human donor with non-small cell lung cancer that progressed on radiotherapy plus ipilimumab.

In this sample, this clone turned up a few times. The genes are TRBV19 and TRBJ2-7; D may be TRBD2 (5 bases). V was pared by 3 bases and J by 5 bases, with 11 bases between. This CDR3 has 13 residues. CDR1 and CDR2 (germline): LNHDA, SQIVND (reference sequence). The CDR3 DNA reads TGTGCCAGTAGTATCAACGGAGGCCACGAGCAGTACTTC. Protein product: CASSINGGHEQYF.

The chain is built from TRBV28 and TRBJ1-6, with D possibly being TRBD1 (5 bases). The CDR3 extends over 15 amino acids. Germline CDR1 is MDHEN and CDR2 is SYDVKM. The germline V and J ends were trimmed by 2 bases and 7 bases, with 12 bases remaining between them. The CDR3 reads CASSLVGQLNSPLHF. The CDR3 coding sequence is TGTGCCAGCAGTTTAGTGGGGCAGCTAAATTCACCCCTCCACTTT.

This chain joins TRBV5-4 and TRBJ2-5, with 7 bases lining up with TRBD2. Trimming took 0 bases from V and 2 from J; bases not matched to a gene: 7. Germline CDR1 is SGHNT and CDR2 is YYREEE (reference sequence). This CDR3 is built from 16 residues. This chain's CDR3 is CASSLVAAGEQETQYF. CDR3 coding DNA: TGTGCCAGCAGCTTGGTGGCGGCGGGAGAGCAAGAGACCCAGTACTTC.

In DNA form, the CDR3 reads TGTGCCAGCGCCGGATCGGGGGTCGGAAACACCATATATTTT. Protein product: CASAGSGVGNTIYF. The rearrangement joins TRBV6-5 to TRBJ1-3; possibly TRBD1 for D (5 bases). From germline, CDR1 is MNHEY and CDR2 SVGAGI. Trimming took 8 bases from V and 4 from J, leaving 15 bases between them. This CDR3 region has 14 residues.

The V gene is TRBV5-1, the J gene TRBJ2-3, with D perhaps matching TRBD2 (6 bases). This CDR3 contains 15 residues. V was pared by 3 bases and J by 5 bases, with 16 bases between. The germline CDR1 and CDR2 sequences are SGHRS and YFSETQ. The DNA for the CDR3 is TGCGCCAGCAGCTCCCATCAGCCGGGGGAAGATACGCAGTATTTT. Translation gives CASSSHQPGEDTQYF.

The rearrangement links TRBV4-3 to TRBJ2-3, with D perhaps TRBD2 (7 bases). The CDR3 has 17 amino acids. Germline V CDR1 and CDR2: LGHNA, YSLEER. The V gene lost 0 bases and the J gene lost 1 base, with 14 bases spanning the gap. The CDR3: CASSQDRAGAGTDTQYF. CDR3 bases: TGCGCCAGCAGCCAAGATAGGGCGGGGGCCGGCACAGATACGCAGTATTTT.

The chain has TRBV2 and TRBJ2-3, with D perhaps TRBD1 (5 bases). Germline loops: CDR1 SNHLY, CDR2 FYNNEI. The CDR3 is 14 amino acids. V lost 7 bases and J 2 bases, leaving 13 bases between the germline ends. CDR3 sequence reads: CASMAGPYTDTQYF. The CDR3 DNA reads TGTGCCAGCATGGCAGGGCCCTACACAGATACGCAGTATTTT. The whole variable domain, filled in from reference TRBV2 and TRBJ2-3, reads EPEVTQTPSHQVTQMGQEVILRCVPISNHLYFYWYRQILGQKVEFLVSFYNNEISEKSEIFDDQFSVERPDGSNFTLKIRSTKLEDSAMYFCASMAGPYTDTQYFGPGTRLTVL.

This clone has more than one count but fewer than ten. The chain is built from TRBV9 and TRBJ2-3; the match to TRBD2 covers 10 bases. The V gene end was trimmed by 4 bases and the J gene end by 15 bases; junction bases not matched to a gene: 14. This CDR3 is 14 amino acids long. Germline V gene lookup returns CDR1 SGDLS and CDR2 YYNGEE. The CDR3 region has the DNA TGTGCCAGCAGCCCAACGACTAGCGGGCTCAGTATTTATTTT. It yields the protein CASSPTTSGLSIYF.

This clone has a handful of counts. This chain uses TRBV2 with TRBJ2-1; TRBD2 is a possible D gene (6 bases). V was shortened by 4 bases and J by 6 bases, with 16 bases between the two germline ends. The CDR3 length is 15 residues. Germline loops: CDR1 SNHLY, CDR2 FYNNEI. In DNA form, the CDR3 reads TGTGCCAGCAGTGCGGTCCCGGGACTCGTCAATGAGCAGTTCTTC. It yields the protein CASSAVPGLVNEQFF.

The chain employs TRBV28 and TRBJ2-5; no definite D call. This CDR3 contains 15 residues. Trimming stripped 5 bases from V and 1 base from J, with 14 bases between. The germline CDR1 and CDR2 sequences are MDHEN and SYDVKM. Written as DNA, the CDR3 is TGTGCCAGCAGTCCACTTACAGTAGCCCAAGAGACCCAGTACTTC. This codes for CASSPLTVAQETQYF.

The chain couples TRBV7-3 to TRBJ2-1, with D hard to call. Trimming took 5 bases from V and 6 from J, leaving 14 bases between them. CDR1 and CDR2 from the germline V gene are SGHTA and FQGTGA. CDR3 length equals 14 residues. CDR3 loop: CASSPKSPANEQFF. DNA for the CDR3: TGTGCCAGCAGCCCCAAGTCGCCGGCCAATGAGCAGTTCTTC.

This clone is a singleton in its sample. The same CDR3 arises from other DNA sequences in this sample as well. V usage is TRBV6-5 and J usage is TRBJ2-7; 10 positions agree with TRBD1. Germline CDR1 is MNHEY and CDR2 is SVGAGI. V lost 4 bases to trimming and J lost 6 bases; unmatched junction nucleotides: 12. This CDR3 is built from 16 residues. The CDR3 spells CASSFLPGQGSGEQYF. CDR3 DNA: TGTGCCAGCAGTTTCTTACCGGGACAGGGGTCTGGCGAGCAGTACTTC.

The table lists this clone with a few counts. The chain uses TRBV6-6 and TRBJ1-1; no clear D gene. The CDR3 loop spans 13 amino acids. V lost 2 bases to trimming and J lost 6 bases, with 10 bases between them. Germline V lookup: CDR1 MNHNY, CDR2 SVGAGI (reference sequence). The CDR3 loop reads CASSYGVGSEAFF. The CDR3, as DNA: TGTGCCAGCAGTTACGGAGTGGGCTCTGAAGCTTTCTTT.

Details on this clone: Other nucleotide sequences from this sample produce the same CDR3. V usage is TRBV9 and J usage is TRBJ2-3, with 16 positions matching TRBD2. This CDR3 region has 17 residues. Looked up from germline, CDR1 is SGDLS and CDR2 is YYNGEE. V lost 4 bases to trimming and J lost 3 bases; unmatched junction nucleotides: 5. This CDR3 reads CASSPPGLAGGTDTQYF. The CDR3 coding sequence is TGTGCCAGCAGCCCCCCGGGACTAGCGGGAGGGACAGATACGCAGTATTTT.

This chain links TRBV28 with TRBJ1-1; no definite D call. The V end was cut by 10 bases, the J end by 3 bases, with 15 bases between. CDR3 length: 13 amino acids. Germline V gene sequence: CDR1 MDHEN, CDR2 SYDVKM. The CDR3 loop reads CATQEPFYTEAFF. The CDR3 DNA reads TGTGCCACCCAGGAACCCTTTTACACTGAAGCTTTCTTT.

This chain joins TRBV7-3 and TRBJ2-2; D is tentatively TRBD1 or TRBD2 (6 bases each). V shed 4 bases and J shed 2 bases, with 8 bases lying between them. The CDR3 extends over 14 amino acids. Germline CDR1 is SGHTA and CDR2 is FQGTGA. CDR3 DNA: TGTGCCAGCAGCTGGGGGGCCAACACCGGGGAGCTGTTTTTT. Its translation: CASSWGANTGELFF.

This chain joins TRBV21-1 and TRBJ2-3; TRBD2 is taken as the D call from the table, unchecked against the DNA. TRBV21-1 is a pseudogene segment. CDR3 length: 18 amino acids. The CDR3 DNA reads as TGTGCCAGCAGCAAAAAAACTAGCGGGTTTGACTACACAGATACGCAGTATTTT. It codes for CASSKKTSGFDYTDTQYF.

This chain joins TRBV5-6 and TRBJ2-3; 13 nucleotides match TRBD2. Per the germline V gene, CDR1 is SGHDT and CDR2 is YYEEEE. The CDR3 is made up of 16 amino acids. The V segment lost 4 bases and the J segment 6 bases; nucleotides outside the gene matches: 8. This chain's CDR3 is CASSRGLAGVVDTQYF. CDR3 nucleotides: TGTGCCAGCAGCCGTGGACTAGCGGGAGTAGTTGATACGCAGTATTTT.

This clone has a handful of counts. The chain has TRBV7-9 and TRBJ2-7, with unresolved D. Trimming cost V 11 bases and J 2 bases, with 13 bases left between them. Germline CDR1 SEHNR, CDR2 FQNEAQ (reference sequence). The CDR3 totals 12 residues. DNA of the CDR3: TGTGCCGCCGGAGATGTGACCTACGAGCAGTACTTC. It translates to CAAGDVTYEQYF.

The table lists this clone with many counts. The chain links TRBV4-2 to TRBJ1-5, with D tentatively TRBD1 (5 bases). This CDR3 is built from 14 residues. Per germline, CDR1 LGHNA and CDR2 YNFKEQ. V dropped 1 base and J dropped 3 bases, with 7 bases sitting between them. CDR3 amino acids: CASSQGTFNQPQHF. CDR3 DNA sequence: TGTGCCAGCAGCCAAGGGACATTCAATCAGCCCCAGCATTTT.

The chain combines TRBV7-2 with TRBJ2-2; possibly TRBD2 for D (5 bases). V lost 5 bases and J 7 bases, leaving 11 bases between the germline ends. Germline V gene sequence: CDR1 SGHTA, CDR2 FQGNSA. The CDR3 totals 13 residues. The CDR3, as DNA: TGTGCCAGCAGCATCGACTACGGCGGGGAGCTGTTTTTT. Encoded protein: CASSIDYGGELFF.

The V and J genes are TRBV6-5 and TRBJ1-1; 8 bases agree with TRBD1. V lost 2 bases, J lost 3 bases, and 8 bases stayed unmatched. From germline, CDR1 is MNHEY and CDR2 SVGAGI. The CDR3 totals 16 residues. The CDR3 reads CASSYRQGAQDTEAFF. The CDR3 DNA reads TGTGCCAGCAGTTACAGGCAGGGGGCGCAGGACACTGAAGCTTTCTTT.

This clone has just a few counts. CDR3 nucleotides: TGTGCCAGCAGCTTGGTGACAGGCGATGAGCAGTTCTTC. It translates to CASSLVTGDEQFF. The V and J genes are TRBV5-5 and TRBJ2-1; D may be TRBD1 (6 bases). V was trimmed by 0 bases and J by 8 bases, leaving 9 bases between them. The germline V gene has CDR1 SGHKS and CDR2 YYEKEE (reference sequence). The CDR3 spans 13 residues.

This clone was seen many times. This sequence joins TRBV6-1 and TRBJ2-7; no firm D call. The CDR3 has 13 amino acids. V lost 2 bases, J lost 0 bases, and 5 bases lay in between. Germline loops: CDR1 MNHNS, CDR2 SASEGT. CDR3 amino acids: CASSEPRSYEQYF. The CDR3 DNA is TGTGCCAGCAGTGAACCCCGCTCCTACGAGCAGTACTTC.

CDR3 amino acids: CASSPQNGNYEQYF. The DNA of the CDR3 is TGTGCCAGCTCACCACAGAACGGCAACTACGAGCAGTACTTC. The chain carries TRBV18 and TRBJ2-7; D call uncertain. The V end lost 1 base, the J end lost 3 bases, and 10 bases lay between the germline ends. The CDR3 extends over 14 amino acids. Germline CDR1 KGHSH, CDR2 LQKENI. The full variable domain, rest sourced from reference TRBV18 and TRBJ2-7, is NAGVMQNPRHLVRRRGQEARLRCSPMKGHSHVYWYRQLPEEGLKFMVYLQKENIIDESGMPKERFSAEFPKEGPSILRIQQVVRGDSAAYFCASSPQNGNYEQYFGPGTRLTVT.

This clone is classed as medium-sized (0.01 to 0.1%). This chain links TRBV28 with TRBJ1-6; a weak D match, TRBD1 (6 bases). Germline lookup yields CDR1 MDHEN and CDR2 SYDVKM. V dropped 5 bases and J dropped 13 bases, with 15 bases sitting between them. This CDR3 comprises 13 residues. The chain's CDR3 is CASSTTGREPLHF. CDR3 in DNA: TGTGCCAGCAGTACCACAGGGCGCGAGCCCCTCCACTTT.

To note about this clone: Other nucleotide sequences in the sample specify the same CDR3. The chain couples TRBV9 to TRBJ2-7, with D uncertain. The germline V and J ends were trimmed by 0 bases and 1 base, with 8 bases remaining between them. The V gene's germline CDR1 is SGDLS and CDR2 YYNGEE. The CDR3 has 14 amino acids. The CDR3 coding sequence is TGTGCCAGCAGCGTAGACGGCTGGTCCTACGAGCAGTACTTC. Protein: CASSVDGWSYEQYF.